This entry features one TCR beta chain sequence. The data stem from a study of lymphopenia after photon versus proton radiotherapy. TCRdb's copy holds only in-frame clones and misses some; the assay was immunoSEQ multiplex PCR. The profile covers 68,000 or so clones, with approximately 91% appearing a single time and around 2.6% taken by the ten largest. The V and J ends lost 5 bases and 5 bases respectively, with 15 bases between them. The CDR3 length is 14 residues. The V gene's germline CDR1 is LNHDA and CDR2 SQIVND (reference sequence). The sample in question was peripheral blood, obtained from a patient treated with photon-based radiotherapy. The rearrangement joins TRBV19 to TRBJ2-5; maybe TRBD2 (7 bases). The receptor was isolated from a woman in her 70s with pancreatic cancer. The CDR3 coding sequence is TGTGCCAGTAGTCCTCAGGGGAGGGCGGAGACCCAGTACTTC. Translated, it gives CASSPQGRAETQYF.